These 12 T cell receptor beta chains were sequenced from one sample in a study of blood T cell repertoires in COVID-19 (dated by TCRdb to the early 2020s). Library preparation used the immunoSEQ multiplex PCR assay. The immuneACCESS repertoire file appears here via TCRdb, limited to in-frame rearrangements. These files lack a portion of the clones; in checked studies, under half of the deficit traces to unresolved V genes, and the cause of the others is not known. The sample yields approximately 220,000 clones; approximately 86% were counted once. 3% to 3.5% of the sample comes from the top ten. Sequencing was carried out using peripheral blood. These receptors originate from a man aged 55 to 70 with acute or convalescent COVID-19.

The CDR3 DNA follows: TGTGCCAGCAGTGAACGGGCAGATACGCAGTATTTT. Protein product: CASSERADTQYF. This rearrangement joins TRBV2 to TRBJ2-3; the D is unclear. V was clipped by 2 bases and J by 4 bases, with 4 bases between them. CDR3 length: 12 residues. From germline, CDR1 is SNHLY and CDR2 FYNNEI.

At least ten counts were recorded for this clone. V usage is TRBV7-2 and J usage is TRBJ1-2; no clear D. The CDR3 has 12 amino acids. V was shortened by 6 bases and J by 4 bases, with 9 bases between the two germline ends. Looked up from germline, CDR1 is SGHTA and CDR2 is FQGNSA. CDR3 in amino acids: CASRPLSYGYTF. As DNA, the CDR3 is TGTGCCAGCAGGCCTCTCAGCTATGGCTACACCTTC.

The J gene is TRBJ2-7, the V gene TRBV18, with TRBD1 identical over 8 bases. The length of the CDR3 is 16 residues. Germline values: CDR1 KGHSH, CDR2 LQKENI. Trimming at V came to 6 bases and at J to 10 bases, leaving 20 bases not matched to a gene. CDR3 DNA: TGTGCCAGCTCCCCCGGGCGTACCGGGACAGGCTTATCTCAGTACTTC. Translated: CASSPGRTGTGLSQYF.

In its sample, this clone was seen once. V and J are TRBV6-1 and TRBJ2-3, with 7 nucleotides matching TRBD2. From germline, CDR1 is MNHNS and CDR2 SASEGT. This CDR3 contains 15 residues. Trimming cost V 3 bases and J 0 bases; bases outside gene matches: 3. The CDR3 reads CASSERGGSTDTQYF. CDR3 DNA sequence: TGTGCCAGCAGTGAGCGGGGAGGGAGCACAGATACGCAGTATTTT.

The DNA for the CDR3 is TGTGCCAGCAGTTCTTCCGGAGGCGGAGGAGTAGCTTTCTTT. Translation: CASSSSGGGGVAFF. The gene calls are TRBV28 and TRBJ1-1; the D is unclear. Between the trimmed V and J ends, which lost 4 bases and 10 bases, there was a span of 19 bases. CDR1 is MDHEN, CDR2 SYDVKM, per germline. CDR3 size: 14 residues.

This clone was counted once. The chain is built from TRBV6-2 or TRBV6-3 and TRBJ1-2; TRBD1 agrees at 7 bases. After removal of 0 bases from V and 6 bases from J, the junction contained 4 bases not matched to a gene. The CDR3 is 14 amino acids. Looked up from germline, CDR1 is MNHEY and CDR2 is SVGEGT. The DNA of the CDR3 is TGTGCCAGCAGTTACTCGGCCAGGGGGGATGGCTACACCTTC. It translates to CASSYSARGDGYTF.

The rearrangement uses TRBV7-2 and TRBJ2-5, with 9 bases identical to TRBD2. CDR1 is SGHTA, CDR2 FQGNSA, per germline. The CDR3 consists of 13 residues. The ends lost 7 bases at V and 5 bases at J; junction bases unmatched: 5. The CDR3 here is CASKGLAGETQYF. The CDR3 nucleotides read TGTGCCAGCAAGGGTCTAGCGGGGGAGACCCAGTACTTC.

J is TRBJ2-4 and V is TRBV3-1 (or the pseudogene TRBV3-2); 8 positions agree with TRBD2. The germline V gene encodes CDR1 LGHDT and CDR2 YNNKEL (reference sequence). Germline trimming cut 0 bases from V and 1 base from J; bases unmatched to any gene: 5. The CDR3 has 17 residues. The CDR3: CASSQDGTGGAKNIQYF. The CDR3 DNA reads TGTGCCAGCAGCCAAGATGGGACGGGGGGGGCCAAAAACATTCAGTACTTC.

This clone is a singleton in its sample. This chain links TRBV6-5 with TRBJ1-4; 7 positions match TRBD1. Germline values: CDR1 MNHEY, CDR2 SVGAGI. The CDR3 is 16 amino acids. Trimming cost V 2 bases and J 4 bases; bases outside gene matches: 7. The DNA of the CDR3 is TGTGCCAGCAGTTACGGCAAGGGACAGTTTAATGAAAAACTGTTTTTT. It encodes CASSYGKGQFNEKLFF.

This chain uses TRBV18 with TRBJ1-1; D is possibly TRBD1 (5 bases). This CDR3 contains 12 residues. Trimming removed 3 bases at V and 10 bases at J, with 12 bases between. Looked up from germline, CDR1 is KGHSH and CDR2 is LQKENI. The CDR3 loop is CASSPGTDVAFF. In nucleotides, the CDR3 is TGTGCCAGCTCACCCGGGACTGATGTAGCTTTCTTT.

DNA for the CDR3: TGTGCCAGCAGCAGAGGGCCCTACAGGGGACAATTGGGCTACACCTTC. Amino acid sequence: CASSRGPYRGQLGYTF. The chain combines TRBV21-1 with TRBJ1-2; the table's D call, TRBD1, has no DNA check behind it. TRBV21-1 is deemed a pseudogene. The CDR3 extends over 16 amino acids.

CDR3 coding DNA: TGTGCCAGCAGCTTGGAAGGACAGACAACCTACGAGCAGTACTTC. Amino acids: CASSLEGQTTYEQYF. This rearrangement joins TRBV5-4 to TRBJ2-7, with D perhaps TRBD1 (6 bases). Germline-derived CDR1 and CDR2 are SGHNT and YYREEE (reference sequence). CDR3 size: 15 residues. The ends were cut back, 0 bases at V and 2 bases at J, with 12 bases in the middle.